This T cell receptor (beta chain) was captured in a study of beta chain features in type 1 diabetes (dated by TCRdb to the late 2010s). In terms of the full investigation: No differences in mean age, gender distribution, total cell number or subset yield were found between patients and healthy donors. Whereas all 28 donors provided naive and central memory subsets, regulatory and stem cell-like memory subsets were isolated from just 8 patients and roughly eight healthy donors. In the study, recently diagnosed type 1 diabetes patients and matched healthy donors were compared on the TCRB repertoires of their sorted circulating CD4+ T cell subsets. A total of 107,917,701 sorted cells were examined across all samples, and the number of cells per subset was strongly correlated with RNA yield.

From each donor, a single peripheral blood sample of about 100 mL on average was drawn into heparinised tubes. Naive, central memory, regulatory and stem cell-like memory CD4+ T cells were sorted on a BD FACSAria II using a panel including CD45RO, CCR7, CD25, CD127, CD95 and CD27. Every sorted population had a purity above 95%. Right away, PBMCs were isolated by Lymphoprep density gradient centrifugation and were stained directly, with no culture step. Samples were stained and sorted in pairs, with one healthy donor and one patient per experiment, so that batch effects were minimized. About this clone itself: What this receptor recognizes is not known. Base-call qualities are not available, and no considerably larger clone is one nucleotide away.

Its CDR3 holds 14 amino acids, cysteine through phenylalanine. The CDR3 DNA has 42 bases and is translated from base 1. V is cut back by 6 bases and J by 6 bases, with 7 bases in the junction unmatched. The germline V gene provides CDR1 MDHEN and CDR2 SYDVKM. The entire isolated RNA was reverse transcribed using the High Capacity cDNA Reverse Transcription Kit, and thus expressed TCRB transcripts were sequenced. Naive, central memory and regulatory T cell samples underwent deep immunoSEQ sequencing, averaging roughly 3.3 million total reads per sample. Sorted cells were lysed in RLT buffer, and RNA was extracted using DNase-treated RNeasy Micro or Mini kits according to cell number. To prevent cross-contamination, every cell subset was processed on its own, while patient and healthy donor samples were processed together. The immunoSEQ multiplex PCR was used to amplify TCRB sequences from cDNA, yielding 87-bp fragments that span the CDR3 region. Sequencing of the amplicons was performed on the Illumina HiSeq platform. Per the original workflow: PCR bias was corrected computationally using synthetic template baselines, and reads within Hamming distance 2 were collapsed, with unmergeable singletons discarded. Reads were aligned against IMGT so that V, D and J genes, CDR3 length and insertions or deletions at six rearrangement sites could be assigned. Within each subset, clonotype counts were normalized to the number of sorted cells before true diversity and Gini coefficients were calculated with the tcR R package. The overlap coefficient, calculated on TCRB nucleotide sequences, was used to measure repertoire sharing. As stored in TCRdb, this immuneACCESS dataset retains in-frame rearrangements with V and J assigned. A fraction of the clones does not appear; measured against another copy, unresolved V genes explain less than half of the discrepancy, and the remainder lacks a known reason. V and J calls and clone size are given by that table; D and trimming were obtained from the DNA. Present in this sample are more than 130,000 clones, 6% to 7.5% of which were seen just once. The ten largest clones add up to approximately 1.5% of the sample.

The paper as a whole reports these results and caveats: Because small numbers of individuals were included in the HLA sub-analyses, any influence of HLA type on TCRB rearrangement was left unresolved. Shorter templates might have been favored by PCR, but patient and control samples were amplified and corrected together, so both groups would have been affected equally by any skew. At VDJ recombination sites, type 1 diabetes patients had fewer insertions and more deleted nucleotides, which implies abnormalities in thymic rearrangement. Because cDNA was sequenced instead of genomic DNA, highly expressing activated cells could be over-represented, though the groups showed no difference in activation or CD3 levels. Naive, central memory and regulatory TCRB repertoires appeared more similar among patients than among healthy donors. Type 1 diabetes patients showed a moderate but significant shortening of TCRB CDR3 length in all four CD4+ subsets.

The clonotype comes from a woman aged 25 to 45 in good health. The rearranged chain carries TRBV28 and TRBJ1-5, with 8 middle bases fitting TRBD1. Sequenced sample: central memory CD4+ T cells from blood. The sequenced DNA is TGTGCCAGCAGCGAAAGACAGGGGAGTCAGCCCCAGCATTTT. Translated, it gives CASSERQGSQPQHF.